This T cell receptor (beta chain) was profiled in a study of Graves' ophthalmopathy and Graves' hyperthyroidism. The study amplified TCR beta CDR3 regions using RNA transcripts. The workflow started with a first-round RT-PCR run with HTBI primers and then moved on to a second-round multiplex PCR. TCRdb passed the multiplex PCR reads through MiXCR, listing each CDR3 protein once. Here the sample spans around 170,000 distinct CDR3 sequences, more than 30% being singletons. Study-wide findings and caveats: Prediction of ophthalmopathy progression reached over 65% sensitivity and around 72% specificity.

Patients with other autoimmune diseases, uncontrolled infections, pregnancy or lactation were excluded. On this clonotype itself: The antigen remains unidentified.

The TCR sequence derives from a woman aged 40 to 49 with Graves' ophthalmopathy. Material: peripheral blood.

CDR3 nucleotide sequence: TGTGCCAGCAGTGAGGGGACTAGCGGGAGTCCGTGGGAAGAGACCCAGTACTTC. It is translated as CASSEGTSGSPWEETQYF. The rearrangement links TRBV6-2 or TRBV6-3 to TRBJ2-5; 14 bases are shared with TRBD2. Losses at the gene ends were 5 bases for V and 3 bases for J; bases not matched to a gene: 11. The CDR3 spans 18 residues. Germline V gives CDR1 MNHEY, CDR2 SVGEGT.